Listed here is a single T cell receptor (beta chain). What it recognizes is unknown. This record belongs to a study of T cell responses to AZD1222 COVID-19 vaccine. Germline CDR1 reads MDHEN; CDR2 reads SYDVKM. The CDR3 covers 15 residues. V shed 10 bases and J shed 4 bases, with 17 bases lying between them. Assay: immunoSEQ multiplex PCR; the TCRdb copy retains only in-frame clones and omits some. The sample holds over 150,000 clones; approximately 90% are singletons and the top ten take around 6.4%. Whole-study results and caveats: Clonal diversity was possibly underestimated; the donors were predominantly white British and more often female. Across the whole spike, CD4 TCRs peaked at regions 160-218 and 743-854. Close to half of all spike-specific TCRs reportedly target regions of the variants that are unmutated. Repertoires were obtained only post-peak T cell response.

The rearrangement joins TRBV28 to TRBJ1-6; D unresolved. The sequence was collected from an adult in good health. Specimen: peripheral blood, collected on day 0 of AZD1222 vaccination. The CDR3 coding sequence is TGTGCCACCAGGACCGCCAACTTGTATAATTCACCCCTCCACTTT. Encoded protein: CATRTANLYNSPLHF.